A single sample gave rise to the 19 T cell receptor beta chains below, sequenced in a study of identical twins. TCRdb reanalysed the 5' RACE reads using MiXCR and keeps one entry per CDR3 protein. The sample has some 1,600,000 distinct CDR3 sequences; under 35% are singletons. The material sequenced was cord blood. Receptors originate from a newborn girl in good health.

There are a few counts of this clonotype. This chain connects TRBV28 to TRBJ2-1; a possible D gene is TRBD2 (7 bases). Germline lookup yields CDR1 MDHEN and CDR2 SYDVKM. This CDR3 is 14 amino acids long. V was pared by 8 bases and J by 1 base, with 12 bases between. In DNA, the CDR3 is TGTGCCAGCCGGGGGGCAGCTTCCTACAATGAGCAGTTCTTC. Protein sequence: CASRGAASYNEQFF. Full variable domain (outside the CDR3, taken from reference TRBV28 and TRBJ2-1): DVKVTQSSRYLVKRTGEKVFLECVQDMDHENMFWYRQDPGLGLRLIYFSYDVKMKEKGDIPEGYSVSREKKERFSLILESASTNQTSMYLCASRGAASYNEQFFGPGTRLTVL.

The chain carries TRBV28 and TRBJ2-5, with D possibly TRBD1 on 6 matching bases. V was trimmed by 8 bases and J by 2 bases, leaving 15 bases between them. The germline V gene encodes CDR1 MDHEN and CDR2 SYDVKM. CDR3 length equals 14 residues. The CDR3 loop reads CASREGGQQETQYF. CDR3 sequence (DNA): TGTGCCAGCCGTGAAGGGGGTCAGCAAGAGACCCAGTACTTC. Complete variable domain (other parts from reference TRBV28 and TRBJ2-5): DVKVTQSSRYLVKRTGEKVFLECVQDMDHENMFWYRQDPGLGLRLIYFSYDVKMKEKGDIPEGYSVSREKKERFSLILESASTNQTSMYLCASREGGQQETQYFGPGTRLLVL.

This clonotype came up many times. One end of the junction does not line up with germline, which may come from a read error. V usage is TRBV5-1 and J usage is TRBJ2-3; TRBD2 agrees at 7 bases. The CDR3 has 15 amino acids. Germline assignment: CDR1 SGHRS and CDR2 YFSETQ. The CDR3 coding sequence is TGTGCCAGCAGCTTAGGGCTAGCGGCCACAGATACGCAGTATTTT. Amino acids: CASSLGLAATDTQYF.

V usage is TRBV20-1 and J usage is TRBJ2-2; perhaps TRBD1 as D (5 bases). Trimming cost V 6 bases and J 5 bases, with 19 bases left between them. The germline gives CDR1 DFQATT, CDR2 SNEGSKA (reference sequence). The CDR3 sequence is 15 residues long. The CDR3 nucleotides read TGCAGTGCATCTGACTCAAGCAGGGTGACCGGGGAGCTGTTTTTT. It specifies CSASDSSRVTGELFF.

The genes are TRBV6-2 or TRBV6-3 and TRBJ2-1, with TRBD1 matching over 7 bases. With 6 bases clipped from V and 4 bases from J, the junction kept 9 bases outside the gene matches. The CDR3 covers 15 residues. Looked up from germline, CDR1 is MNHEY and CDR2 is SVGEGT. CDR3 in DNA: TGTGCCAGCAGGCGACAGGGAGTTTTATACAATGAGCAGTTCTTC. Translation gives CASRRQGVLYNEQFF.

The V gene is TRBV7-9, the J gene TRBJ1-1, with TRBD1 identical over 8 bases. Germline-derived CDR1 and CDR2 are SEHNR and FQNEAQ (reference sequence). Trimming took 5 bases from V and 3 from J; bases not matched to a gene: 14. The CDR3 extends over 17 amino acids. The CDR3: CASSPQKDRERDTEAFF. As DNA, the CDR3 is TGTGCCAGCAGCCCCCAGAAGGACAGGGAAAGAGACACTGAAGCTTTCTTT.

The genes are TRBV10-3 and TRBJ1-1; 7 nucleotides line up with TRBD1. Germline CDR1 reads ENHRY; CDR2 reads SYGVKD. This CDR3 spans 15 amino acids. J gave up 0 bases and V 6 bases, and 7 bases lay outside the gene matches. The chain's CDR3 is CAISDLRGMNTEAFF. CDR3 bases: TGTGCCATCAGCGACCTCAGGGGGATGAACACTGAAGCTTTCTTT.

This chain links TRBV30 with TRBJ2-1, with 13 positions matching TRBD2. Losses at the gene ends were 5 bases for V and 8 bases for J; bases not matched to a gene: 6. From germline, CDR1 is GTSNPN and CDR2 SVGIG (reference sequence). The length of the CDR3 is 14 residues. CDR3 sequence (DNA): TGTGCCTGGGGTACTAGCGGGGGGGCCTATGAGCAGTTCTTC. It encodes CAWGTSGGAYEQFF.

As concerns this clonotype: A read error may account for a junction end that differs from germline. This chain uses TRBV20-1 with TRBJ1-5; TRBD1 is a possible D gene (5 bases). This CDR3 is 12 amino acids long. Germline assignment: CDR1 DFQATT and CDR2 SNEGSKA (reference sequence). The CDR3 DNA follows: TGCAGTGCTATGCAGGGCAATCGGCCCCAGCATTTT. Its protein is CSAMQGNRPQHF.

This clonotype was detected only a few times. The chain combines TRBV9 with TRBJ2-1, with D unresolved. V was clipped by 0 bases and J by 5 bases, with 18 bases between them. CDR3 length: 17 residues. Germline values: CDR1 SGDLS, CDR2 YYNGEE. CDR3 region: CASSVAAPFHSDNEQFF. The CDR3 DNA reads TGTGCCAGCAGCGTAGCCGCGCCCTTCCATTCCGACAATGAGCAGTTCTTC.

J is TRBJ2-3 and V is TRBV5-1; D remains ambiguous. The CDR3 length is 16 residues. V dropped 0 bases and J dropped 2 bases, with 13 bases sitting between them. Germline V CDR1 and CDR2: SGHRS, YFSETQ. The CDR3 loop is CASSLDLGRSTDTQYF. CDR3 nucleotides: TGCGCCAGCAGCTTGGACCTGGGTCGGTCCACAGATACGCAGTATTTT.

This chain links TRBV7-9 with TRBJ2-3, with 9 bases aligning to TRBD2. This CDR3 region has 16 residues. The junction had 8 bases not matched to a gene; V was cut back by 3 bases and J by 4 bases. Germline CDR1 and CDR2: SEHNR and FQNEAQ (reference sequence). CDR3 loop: CASSLGSGSIADTQYF. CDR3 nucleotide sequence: TGTGCCAGCAGCTTGGGTAGCGGGAGTATCGCAGATACGCAGTATTTT.

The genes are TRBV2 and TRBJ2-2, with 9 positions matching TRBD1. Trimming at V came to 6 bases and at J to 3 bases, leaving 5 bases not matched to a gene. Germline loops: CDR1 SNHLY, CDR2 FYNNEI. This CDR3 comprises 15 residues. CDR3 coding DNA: TGTGCCAGCAGGCGGGACAGGGTCGACACCGGGGAGCTGTTTTTT. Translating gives CASRRDRVDTGELFF.

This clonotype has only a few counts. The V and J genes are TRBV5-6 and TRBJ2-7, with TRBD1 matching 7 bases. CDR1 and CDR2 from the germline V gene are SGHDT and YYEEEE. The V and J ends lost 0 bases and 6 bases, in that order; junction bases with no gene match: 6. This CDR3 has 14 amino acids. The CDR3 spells CASSLGQGFGEQYF. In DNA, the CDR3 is TGTGCCAGCAGCTTGGGACAGGGTTTTGGCGAGCAGTACTTC.

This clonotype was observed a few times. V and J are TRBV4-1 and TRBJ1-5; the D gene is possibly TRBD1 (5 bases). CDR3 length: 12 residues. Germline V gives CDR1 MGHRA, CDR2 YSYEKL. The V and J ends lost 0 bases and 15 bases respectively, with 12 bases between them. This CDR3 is CASSQDARVMHF. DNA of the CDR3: TGCGCCAGCAGCCAAGATGCCAGGGTAATGCATTTT.

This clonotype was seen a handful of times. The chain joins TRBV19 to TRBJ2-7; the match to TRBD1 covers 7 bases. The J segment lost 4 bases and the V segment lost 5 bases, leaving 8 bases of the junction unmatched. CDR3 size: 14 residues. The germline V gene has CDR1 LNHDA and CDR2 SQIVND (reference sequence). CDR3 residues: CASSSRDSAYEQYF. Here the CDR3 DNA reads TGTGCCAGTAGTTCCCGGGACAGCGCTTACGAGCAGTACTTC. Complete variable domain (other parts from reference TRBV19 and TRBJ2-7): DGGITQSPKYLFRKEGQNVTLSCEQNLNHDAMYWYRQDPGQGLRLIYYSQIVNDFQKGDIAEGYSVSREKKESFPLTVTSAQKNPTAFYLCASSSRDSAYEQYFGPGTRLTVT.

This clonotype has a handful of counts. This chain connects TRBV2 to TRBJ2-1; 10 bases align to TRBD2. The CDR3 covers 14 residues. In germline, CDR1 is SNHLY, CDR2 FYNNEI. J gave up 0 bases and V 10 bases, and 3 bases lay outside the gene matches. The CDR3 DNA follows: TGTGCCACTGAGCGGGGGGGCTCCTACAATGAGCAGTTCTTC. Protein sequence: CATERGGSYNEQFF.

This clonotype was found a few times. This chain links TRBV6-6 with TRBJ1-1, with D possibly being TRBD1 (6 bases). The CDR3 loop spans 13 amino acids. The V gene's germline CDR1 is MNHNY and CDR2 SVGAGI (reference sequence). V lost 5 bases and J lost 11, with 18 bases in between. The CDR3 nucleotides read TGTGCCAGCAGTGCTGAAATGGACAGAGGGGCTTTCTTT. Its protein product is CASSAEMDRGAFF.

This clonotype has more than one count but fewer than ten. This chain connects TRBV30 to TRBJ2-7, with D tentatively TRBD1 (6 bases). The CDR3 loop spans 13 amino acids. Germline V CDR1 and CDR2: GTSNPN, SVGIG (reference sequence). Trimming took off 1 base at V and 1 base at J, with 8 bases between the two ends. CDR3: CAWSGTGSYEQYF. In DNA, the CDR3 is TGTGCCTGGAGTGGAACAGGGTCCTACGAGCAGTACTTC.